These 19 T cell receptor beta chains originate from one sample sequenced in a study of OX40 agonist ivuxolimab in advanced cancers. TCRdb's copy holds only in-frame clones and misses some; the assay was immunoSEQ multiplex PCR. Of 5,000 to 6,000 clones listed, 60% to 70% were seen once; the top ten hold roughly two thirds. Sample: CD4+ or CD8+ T cells sorted from blood, taken in a trial of the OX40 agonist ivuxolimab. The receptors derive from an adult with an advanced solid tumor such as melanoma, head and neck, liver or kidney cancer.

This clone was seen only a few times. In the same sample, other DNA sequences code for this CDR3. The chain carries TRBV7-2 and TRBJ2-1; 7 positions match TRBD1. CDR1 is SGHTA and CDR2 is FQGNSA in the germline V gene. The CDR3 runs to 17 residues. Trimming removed 3 bases from V and 0 bases from J; junction bases left unmatched: 8. CDR3 bases: TGTGCCAGCAGCTTCCCGTTGACAGGGAGCTCCTACAATGAGCAGTTCTTC. This encodes CASSFPLTGSSYNEQFF.

CDR3 sequence: CASSHRGADTEAFF. CDR3 coding DNA: TGTGCCAGTAGCCACAGGGGCGCGGACACTGAAGCTTTCTTT. The rearrangement joins TRBV19 to TRBJ1-1; TRBD1 matches 7 bases. The CDR3 is 14 amino acids. Trimming at V came to 6 bases and at J to 3 bases, leaving 7 bases not matched to a gene. The germline V gene has CDR1 LNHDA and CDR2 SQIVND (reference sequence).

The gene calls are TRBV7-6 and TRBJ1-1, with D unclear. The germline V gene has CDR1 SGHVS and CDR2 FNYEAQ. V lost 0 bases and J 4 bases, leaving 12 bases between the germline ends. The CDR3 extends over 15 amino acids. As DNA, the CDR3 is TGTGCCAGCAGCTTAGCTCCGGGGTCAAGCACTGAAGCTTTCTTT. This codes for CASSLAPGSSTEAFF.

The genes are TRBV11-2 and TRBJ1-1; perhaps TRBD1 as D (5 bases). V was shortened by 0 bases and J by 2 bases, with 16 bases between the two germline ends. The CDR3 is 17 residues long. Germline V gives CDR1 SGHAT, CDR2 FQNNGV. The CDR3 loop reads CASSLDGWGEGNTEAFF. The CDR3 nucleotides are TGTGCCAGCAGCTTAGATGGGTGGGGGGAAGGAAACACTGAAGCTTTCTTT.

This clone was counted only a few times. This chain joins TRBV11-2 and TRBJ2-6; no definite D call. Trimming pared 5 bases from V and 0 bases from J, leaving 11 bases between. Germline V gene data show CDR1 as SGHAT and CDR2 as FQNNGV. CDR3 length: 16 residues. The CDR3 sequence is CASSRWTNSGANVLTF. CDR3 DNA: TGTGCCAGCAGCAGATGGACCAACTCTGGGGCCAACGTCCTGACTTTC.

V usage is TRBV11-1 and J usage is TRBJ2-7, with D possibly TRBD2 on 5 matching bases. The CDR3 sequence is 12 residues long. V was pared by 1 base and J by 6 bases, with 7 bases between. CDR1 and CDR2 from the germline V gene are SGHAT and FQDESV (reference sequence). The chain's CDR3 is CASSLGGVEQYF. CDR3 DNA sequence: TGTGCCAGCAGCTTAGGGGGAGTCGAGCAGTACTTC.

In this sample, this clone turned up a few times. This sequence joins TRBV7-9 and TRBJ2-5, with a weak D call TRBD2 (5 bases). The CDR3 spans 10 residues. Trimming removed 8 bases at V and 7 bases at J, with 8 bases between. Germline V CDR1 and CDR2: SEHNR, FQNEAQ (reference sequence). CDR3: CASDYGTQYF. The CDR3 nucleotides are TGTGCCAGCGACTACGGGACCCAGTACTTC. Complete variable domain (other parts from reference TRBV7-9 and TRBJ2-5): DTGVSQNPRHKITKRGQNVTFRCDPISEHNRLYWYRQTLGQGPEFLTYFQNEAQLEKSRLLSDRFSAERPKGSFSTLEIQRTEQGDSAMYLCASDYGTQYFGPGTRLLVL.

The rearrangement uses TRBV14 and TRBJ1-2, with 10 bases lining up with TRBD1. The J segment lost 6 bases and the V segment lost 1 base, leaving 2 bases of the junction unmatched. In germline, CDR1 is SGHDN, CDR2 FVKESK. This CDR3 spans 14 amino acids. The CDR3 loop reads CASSQGGTGDGYTF. CDR3 bases: TGTGCCAGCAGCCAAGGCGGGACAGGGGATGGCTACACCTTC.

V gene TRBV19 combines with J gene TRBJ2-1; D is possibly TRBD1 (6 bases). Between the trimmed V and J ends, which lost 3 bases and 8 bases, there was a span of 14 bases. Per the germline V gene, CDR1 is LNHDA and CDR2 is SQIVND (reference sequence). The CDR3 spans 14 residues. CDR3 protein: CASSIRTALDEQFF. As DNA, the CDR3 is TGTGCCAGTAGTATTAGGACAGCCCTCGATGAGCAGTTCTTC.

This clone was counted only a few times. This chain connects TRBV6-8 to TRBJ2-7; D not resolved. Germline CDR1 MNHGY, CDR2 SAAAGT. The CDR3 length is 13 residues. The V end was cut by 6 bases, the J end by 4 bases, with 13 bases between. The CDR3 protein is CASSPDGMYEQYF. For the CDR3, the DNA is TGTGCCAGCAGCCCGGACGGAATGTACGAGCAGTACTTC.

This clone was counted a few times. V is TRBV6-4 and J is TRBJ2-7; D remains unclear. This CDR3 region has 13 residues. Germline V lookup: CDR1 MRHNA, CDR2 SNTAGT. Deletions cut 6 bases from V and 4 bases from J, with 13 bases between. The CDR3 reads CASSPDGMYEQYF. CDR3 sequence (DNA): TGTGCCAGCAGCCCGGACGGAATGTACGAGCAGTACTTC.

There are a few counts of this clone. The V call is TRBV29-1, the J call TRBJ1-4, with D possibly matching TRBD1 (6 bases). CDR1 and CDR2 (germline): SQVTM, ANQGSEA. The CDR3 covers 15 residues. Between the trimmed V and J ends, which lost 8 bases and 5 bases, there was a span of 21 bases. The CDR3 DNA follows: TGCAGCATGATGACCTCCGGGACACTAAATGAAAAACTGTTTTTT. It translates to CSMMTSGTLNEKLFF.

Judged by abundance, this clone is medium-sized (0.01 to 0.1%). V gene TRBV28 combines with J gene TRBJ1-5, with D perhaps matching TRBD1 (6 bases). Germline values: CDR1 MDHEN, CDR2 SYDVKM. This CDR3 has 14 amino acids. V lost 6 bases to trimming and J lost 3 bases, with 12 bases between them. The CDR3 loop reads CASRRQVFNQPQHF. The CDR3 DNA follows: TGTGCCAGCAGACGACAGGTGTTCAATCAGCCCCAGCATTTT.

V is TRBV11-1 and J is TRBJ2-2; no reliable D call. V lost 5 bases, J lost 1 base, and 11 bases lay in between. CDR1 and CDR2 (germline): SGHAT, FQDESV (reference sequence). The CDR3 extends over 15 amino acids. CDR3 nucleotides: TGTGCCAGCAGCCACCCAGACCGGAACACCGGGGAGCTGTTTTTT. Its protein product is CASSHPDRNTGELFF. Using reference TRBV11-1 and TRBJ2-2 for the parts outside the CDR3, the full variable domain is EAEVAQSPRYKITEKSQAVAFWCDPISGHATLYWYRQILGQGPELLVQFQDESVVDDSQLPKDRFSAERLKGVDSTLKIQPAELGDSAMYLCASSHPDRNTGELFFGEGSRLTVL.

V and J are TRBV7-8 and TRBJ2-3; TRBD1 matches 8 bases. Germline values: CDR1 SGHVS, CDR2 FQNEAQ. This CDR3 has 16 amino acids. V was pared by 4 bases and J by 6 bases, with 12 bases of the junction left unmatched. The CDR3 loop reads CASSSQLNRGKDTQYF. As DNA, the CDR3 is TGTGCCAGCAGCTCGCAATTAAACAGGGGGAAGGATACGCAGTATTTT. Using reference TRBV7-8 and TRBJ2-3 for the parts outside the CDR3, the full variable domain is GAGVSQSPRYKVAKRGQDVALRCDPISGHVSLFWYQQALGQGPEFLTYFQNEAQLDKSGLPSDRFFAERPEGSVSTLKIQRTQQEDSAVYLCASSSQLNRGKDTQYFGPGTRLTVL.

The chain employs TRBV9 and TRBJ2-1; 10 positions agree with TRBD2. After removal of 4 bases from V and 1 base from J, the junction contained 8 bases not matched to a gene. There are 17 residues in the CDR3. CDR1 SGDLS and CDR2 YYNGEE come from the germline V gene. DNA of the CDR3: TGTGCCAGCAGCTGGGCTAGCGGGGGCTCATCCTACAATGAGCAGTTCTTC. This codes for CASSWASGGSSYNEQFF.

This clone was recorded at least ten times. At the DNA level, this CDR3 is encoded by other sequences in the same sample as well. The chain couples TRBV7-3 to TRBJ1-1, with D maybe TRBD1 (5 bases). V was clipped by 1 base and J by 0 bases, with 9 bases between them. The CDR3 extends over 15 amino acids. Germline assignment: CDR1 SGHTA and CDR2 FQGTGA. The CDR3 DNA is TGTGCCAGCAGCTTAATCGGGGGGATGAACACTGAAGCTTTCTTT. Translated, it gives CASSLIGGMNTEAFF.

This chain uses TRBV5-1 with TRBJ2-2, with D possibly being TRBD2 (6 bases). CDR1 and CDR2 (germline): SGHRS, YFSETQ. The CDR3 runs 14 residues. V shed 4 bases and J shed 5 bases, with 12 bases lying between them. The CDR3 protein is CASSGIGTTGELFF. The CDR3 DNA reads as TGCGCCAGCAGCGGGATAGGGACTACCGGGGAGCTGTTTTTT.

The V call is TRBV7-9, the J call TRBJ2-1; D is ambiguous. Germline V lookup: CDR1 SEHNR, CDR2 FQNEAQ (reference sequence). This CDR3 spans 8 amino acids. V was shortened by 1 base and J by 14 bases, with 0 bases between the two germline ends. CDR3 bases: TGTGCCAGCAGCTTAGAGTTCTTC. This sequence encodes CASSLEFF. Full variable domain (outside the CDR3, taken from reference TRBV7-9 and TRBJ2-1): DTGVSQNPRHKITKRGQNVTFRCDPISEHNRLYWYRQTLGQGPEFLTYFQNEAQLEKSRLLSDRFSAERPKGSFSTLEIQRTEQGDSAMYLCASSLEFFGPGTRLTVL.